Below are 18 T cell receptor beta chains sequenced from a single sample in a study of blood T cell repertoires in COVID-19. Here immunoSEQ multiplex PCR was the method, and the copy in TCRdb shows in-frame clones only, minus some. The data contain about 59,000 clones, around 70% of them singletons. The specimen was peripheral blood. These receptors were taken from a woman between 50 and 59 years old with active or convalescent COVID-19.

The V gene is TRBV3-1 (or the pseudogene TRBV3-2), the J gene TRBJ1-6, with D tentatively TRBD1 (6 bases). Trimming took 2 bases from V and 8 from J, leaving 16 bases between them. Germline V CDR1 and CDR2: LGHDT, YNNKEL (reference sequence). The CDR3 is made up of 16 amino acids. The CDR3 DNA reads TGTGCCAGCAGCCAACAGGGGCGGATTAGGCATTCACCCCTCCACTTT. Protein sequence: CASSQQGRIRHSPLHF.

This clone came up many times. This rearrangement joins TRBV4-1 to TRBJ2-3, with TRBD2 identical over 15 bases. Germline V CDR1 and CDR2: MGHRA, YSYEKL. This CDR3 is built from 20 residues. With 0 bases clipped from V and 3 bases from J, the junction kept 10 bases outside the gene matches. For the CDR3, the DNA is TGCGCCAGCAGCCAAGATCCCGGGACTAGCGGGAGGACAAGTACAGATACGCAGTATTTT. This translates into CASSQDPGTSGRTSTDTQYF.

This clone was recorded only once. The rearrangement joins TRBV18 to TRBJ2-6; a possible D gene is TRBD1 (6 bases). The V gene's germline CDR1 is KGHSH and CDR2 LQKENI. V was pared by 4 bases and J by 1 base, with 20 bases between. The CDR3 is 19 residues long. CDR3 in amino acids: CASSLLTGLSGSGANVLTF. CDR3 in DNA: TGTGCCAGCTCACTCTTGACAGGCCTATCCGGGTCTGGGGCCAACGTCCTGACTTTC.

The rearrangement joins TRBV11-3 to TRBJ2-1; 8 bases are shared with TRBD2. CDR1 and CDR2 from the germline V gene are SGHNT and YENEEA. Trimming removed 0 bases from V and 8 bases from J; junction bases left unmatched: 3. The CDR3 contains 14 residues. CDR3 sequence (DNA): TGTGCCAGCAGCTTAGACGGGGGGGAAGATGAGCAGTTCTTC. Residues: CASSLDGGEDEQFF. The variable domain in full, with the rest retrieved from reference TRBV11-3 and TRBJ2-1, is EAGVVQSPRYKIIEKKQPVAFWCNPISGHNTLYWYLQNLGQGPELLIRYENEEAVDDSQLPKDRFSAERLKGVDSTLKIQPAELGDSAVYLCASSLDGGEDEQFFGPGTRLTVL.

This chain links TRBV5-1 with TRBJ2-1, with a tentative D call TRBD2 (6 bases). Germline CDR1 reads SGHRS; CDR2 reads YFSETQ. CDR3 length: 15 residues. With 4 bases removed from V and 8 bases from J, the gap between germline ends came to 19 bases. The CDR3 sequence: CASSPASAQGDEQFF. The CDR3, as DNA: TGCGCCAGCAGCCCGGCTAGCGCCCAAGGGGATGAGCAGTTCTTC.

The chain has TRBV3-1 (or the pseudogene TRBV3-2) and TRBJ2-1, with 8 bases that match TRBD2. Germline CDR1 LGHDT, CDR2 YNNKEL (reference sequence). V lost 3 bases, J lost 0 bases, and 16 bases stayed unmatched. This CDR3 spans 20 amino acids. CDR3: CASSQTPLAEGWGSYNEQFF. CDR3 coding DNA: TGTGCCAGCAGCCAGACACCACTAGCGGAGGGTTGGGGCTCCTACAATGAGCAGTTCTTC.

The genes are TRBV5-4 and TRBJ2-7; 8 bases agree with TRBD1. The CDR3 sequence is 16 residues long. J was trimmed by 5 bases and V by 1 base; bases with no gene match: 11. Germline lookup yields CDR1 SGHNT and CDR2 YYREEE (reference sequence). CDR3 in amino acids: CASSLSVGRGQNEQYF. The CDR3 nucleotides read TGTGCCAGCAGCTTGAGTGTAGGCAGGGGGCAGAACGAGCAGTACTTC.

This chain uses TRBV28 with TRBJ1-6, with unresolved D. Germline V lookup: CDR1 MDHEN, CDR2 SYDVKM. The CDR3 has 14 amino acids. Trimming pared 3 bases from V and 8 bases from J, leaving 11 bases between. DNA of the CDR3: TGTGCCAGCAGTTTCAACTGGAGATATTCACCCCTCCACTTT. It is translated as CASSFNWRYSPLHF.

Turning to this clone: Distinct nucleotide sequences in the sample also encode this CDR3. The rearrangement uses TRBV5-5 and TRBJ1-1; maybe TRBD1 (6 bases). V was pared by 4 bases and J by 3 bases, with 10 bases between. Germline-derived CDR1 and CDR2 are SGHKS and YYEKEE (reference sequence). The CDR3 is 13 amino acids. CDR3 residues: CASSLQGDTEAFF. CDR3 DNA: TGTGCCAGCAGCCTACAGGGAGACACTGAAGCTTTCTTT.

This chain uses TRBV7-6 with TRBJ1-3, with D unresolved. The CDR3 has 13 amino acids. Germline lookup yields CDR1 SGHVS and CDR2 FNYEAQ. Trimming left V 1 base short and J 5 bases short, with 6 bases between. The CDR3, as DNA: TGTGCCAGCAGCTTAGGACAACGAAACACCATATATTTT. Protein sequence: CASSLGQRNTIYF.

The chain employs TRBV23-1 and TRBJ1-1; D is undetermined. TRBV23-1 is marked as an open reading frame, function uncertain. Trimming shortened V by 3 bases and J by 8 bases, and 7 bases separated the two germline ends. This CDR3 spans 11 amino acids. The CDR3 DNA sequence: TGCGCCAGCAGTCAGTACTACGAAGCTTTCTTT. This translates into CASSQYYEAFF.

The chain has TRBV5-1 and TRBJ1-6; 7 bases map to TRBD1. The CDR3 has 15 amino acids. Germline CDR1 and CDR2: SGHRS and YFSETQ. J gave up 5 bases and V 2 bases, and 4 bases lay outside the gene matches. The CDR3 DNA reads TGCGCCAGCAGCTTAGGGACAGTCCATAATTCACCCCTCCACTTT. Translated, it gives CASSLGTVHNSPLHF.

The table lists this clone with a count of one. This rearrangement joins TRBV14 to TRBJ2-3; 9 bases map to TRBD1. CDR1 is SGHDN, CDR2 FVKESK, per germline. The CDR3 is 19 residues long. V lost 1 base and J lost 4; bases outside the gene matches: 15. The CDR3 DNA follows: TGTGCCAGCAGCCAAGCCAACAGGGGGCCGGCAAGGACATCAGATACGCAGTATTTT. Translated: CASSQANRGPARTSDTQYF.

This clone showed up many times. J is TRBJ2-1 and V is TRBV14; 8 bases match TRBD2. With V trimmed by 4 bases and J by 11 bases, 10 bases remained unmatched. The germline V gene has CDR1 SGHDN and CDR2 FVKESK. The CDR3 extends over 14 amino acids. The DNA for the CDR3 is TGTGCCAGCAGCCTGCGGACTAGCCCATTACAGCAGTTCTTC. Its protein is CASSLRTSPLQQFF.

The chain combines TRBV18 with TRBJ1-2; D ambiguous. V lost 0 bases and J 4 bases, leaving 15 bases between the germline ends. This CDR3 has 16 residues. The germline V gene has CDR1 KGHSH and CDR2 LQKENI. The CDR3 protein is CASSPPMTPGTYGYTF. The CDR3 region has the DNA TGTGCCAGCTCACCACCAATGACGCCAGGTACCTATGGCTACACCTTC.

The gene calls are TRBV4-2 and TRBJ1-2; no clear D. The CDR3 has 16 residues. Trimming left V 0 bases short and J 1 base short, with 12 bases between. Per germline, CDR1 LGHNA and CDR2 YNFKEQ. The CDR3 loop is CASSQEVRGNNYGYTF. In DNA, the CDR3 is TGTGCCAGCAGCCAAGAGGTTCGGGGAAATAACTATGGCTACACCTTC.

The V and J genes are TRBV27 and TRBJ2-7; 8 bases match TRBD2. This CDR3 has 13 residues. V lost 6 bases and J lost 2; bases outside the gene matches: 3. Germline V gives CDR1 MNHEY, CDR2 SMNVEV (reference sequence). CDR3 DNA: TGTGCCAGCAGAAAGCGGGGGACCTACGAGCAGTACTTC. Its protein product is CASRKRGTYEQYF.

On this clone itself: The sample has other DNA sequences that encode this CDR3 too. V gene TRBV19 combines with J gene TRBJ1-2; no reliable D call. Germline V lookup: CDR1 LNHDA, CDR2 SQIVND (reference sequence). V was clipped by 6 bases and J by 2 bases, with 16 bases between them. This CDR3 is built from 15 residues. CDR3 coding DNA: TGTGCCAGTAGCATACTGGGCGGGCAAAACTATGGCTACACCTTC. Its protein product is CASSILGGQNYGYTF. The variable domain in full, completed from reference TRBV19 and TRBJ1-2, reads DGGITQSPKYLFRKEGQNVTLSCEQNLNHDAMYWYRQDPGQGLRLIYYSQIVNDFQKGDIAEGYSVSREKKESFPLTVTSAQKNPTAFYLCASSILGGQNYGYTFGSGTRLTVV.